This T cell receptor beta chain originates from a study of T-cell reconstitution after alpha-beta-depleted transplantation in children. General study points: Several hundred expanded graft clones reportedly supplied alpha-beta T cells about two months after transplant. In some patients, recipient T cells and intrathymic progenitors surviving conditioning explained high day-60 diversity. A year post-transplant, T-cell counts and diversity derived mostly from newly produced T cells.

Construction of the TCRbeta library involved unique molecular identifiers. A single record per CDR3 protein comes from TCRdb applying MiXCR to the PCR reads. The sample includes approximately 400,000 distinct CDR3 sequences, roughly 17% seen only once; the top ten take just under 30%. The sample holds a few counts of this clonotype. The antigen is not known. The material was PBMCs, mostly from graft donor cells, obtained 360 days after TCRalphabeta/CD19-depleted stem cell transplant. The sequence derives from a boy younger than two who had a stem cell transplant for Wiskott-Aldrich syndrome, so the T cells may come from the graft donor.

DNA of the CDR3: TGCGCCAGCAGCCAAGGCATTGGCGGGGGACAAGAGACCCAGTACTTC. Translation gives CASSQGIGGGQETQYF. The chain recombines TRBV4-1 with TRBJ2-5; 7 nucleotides line up with TRBD2. V shed 1 base, J shed 2 bases, and the junction held 7 bases outside the gene matches. From germline, CDR1 is MGHRA and CDR2 YSYEKL. The CDR3 sequence is 16 residues long.